This TCR beta chain was obtained from a study of regulatory T cells in long-lasting Graves disease. In the study overall: Patients newly diagnosed with Graves' had been on antithyroid drugs for under 3 months.

This clonotype was seen at least ten times. Time point specified: newly diagnosed GD, antithyroid drugs for less than 3 months. Extracted PBMC RNA gave rise to the TCR library. Construction of the TCR beta libraries employed iRepertoire HTBI primers in conjunction with Arm-PCR of CDR3 regions. Each CDR3 protein is one row after TCRdb ran MiXCR on the multiplex PCR reads. The sample shows over 200,000 distinct CDR3 sequences, 15% to 20% of them seen only once. This clonotype originated in a female donor with Graves disease. Sequenced material: peripheral blood mononuclear cells (PBMCs), taken at new diagnosis, from a patient treated with antithyroid drugs.

CDR3 bases: TGTGCCAGCAGAGAGACAGCAGATACGCAGTATTTT. Translation gives CASRETADTQYF. The V and J genes are TRBV6-1 and TRBJ2-3, with D perhaps matching TRBD1 (5 bases). Germline V lookup: CDR1 MNHNS, CDR2 SASEGT. V lost 6 bases, J lost 4 bases, and 8 bases lay in between. The CDR3 has 12 residues.